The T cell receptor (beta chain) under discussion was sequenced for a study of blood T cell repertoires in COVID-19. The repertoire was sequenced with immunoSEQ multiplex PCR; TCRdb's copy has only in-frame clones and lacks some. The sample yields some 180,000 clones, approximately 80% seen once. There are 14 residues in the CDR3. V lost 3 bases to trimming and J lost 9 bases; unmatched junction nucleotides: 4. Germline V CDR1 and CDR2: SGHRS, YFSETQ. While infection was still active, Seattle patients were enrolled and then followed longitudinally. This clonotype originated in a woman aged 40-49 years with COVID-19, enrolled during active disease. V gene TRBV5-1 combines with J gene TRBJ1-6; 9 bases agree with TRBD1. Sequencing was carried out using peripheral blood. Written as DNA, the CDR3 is TGCGCCAGCAGCTCCGACAGGGGGGGTTCACCCCTCCACTTT. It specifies CASSSDRGGSPLHF.